This TCR beta chain was profiled in a study of human T cells and chemical hapten exposure (dated by TCRdb to the early 2020s). Notes on the research overall: For sensitization, 2% DPC in acetone was applied to a roughly 2 cm by roughly 2 cm area of upper inner arm skin. Weekly therapeutic DPC doses were additionally applied to the scalp of patients throughout the approximately 24-week study period. Patch tests used Finn chambers with 0.01% DPC on the upper back, scored after 6 days by International Contact Dermatitis Research Group standards. The mostly female patient cohort included alopecia areata with under or over 50% scalp involvement, alopecia totalis and alopecia universalis. Libraries were pooled for sequencing, and per-sample TCR yields varied mainly because of small differences in library volumes within the pool. The study tracked peripheral blood TCR repertoire changes in vivo during primary and secondary sensitization to the hapten diphenylcyclopropenone (DPC) in alopecia patients. Patient blood was sampled pre-sensitization (week 0) and at 2, 6 and about 24 weeks after DPC sensitization. Roughly 30 alopecia patients provided blood for TCR sequencing at one to four time points (pre-sensitization, 2, 6 and 24 weeks). Results the study describes overall, beyond this receptor: Patch test score correlated positively with the number of PT1 expanded TCRs, reaching significance at thresholds 8, 16 and 32 but not at 4. No change with DPC sensitization was found in the number of TCRs above 1 in 1000 frequency, and no evidence of global repertoire structure alterations was found. Because every patient had alopecia, a presumed autoimmune disease, the patients' immune response might differ from that of healthy individuals. Significantly more large CDR3 similarity clusters were formed by expanded TCRs than by pre-sensitization or healthy control sets, consistent with antigen-driven responses. After repeated subsampling, changes were observed in the strength of the expansion versus patch-test correlation and in the threshold at which the correlation became significant.

A remark on this clonotype: Its antigen is unknown. No base qualities exist here, and no much larger clone lies one base off it.

The time point label for this specimen denotes: patch test 3, about 24 weeks after DPC sensitization. The intended sense of this specimen's treatment or condition label: therapeutic diphenylcyclopropenone sensitization with weekly scalp DPC. Blood at each patch-test visit was drawn before the patch test was applied. Eligible patients were aged 18 to 70, diagnosed with alopecia, deemed suitable for DPC therapy, and excluded if pregnant. Unfractionated whole blood was collected in Tempus Blood RNA tubes, and total RNA was extracted from that blood. Including the terminal cysteine and phenylalanine, the CDR3 comprises 14 residues. The DNA shown is the 42-base CDR3, in frame from base 1. The trim is 6 bases for V and 8 bases for J, with a gap of 19 bases between the germline ends. The library relied on RACE. Sequenced using a NextSeq 500. During library preparation, unique molecular identifiers were attached to individual cDNA molecules so that TCRs could be counted in a quantitative, reproducible way. For every blood RNA sample, sequencing covered both the TCR alpha and TCR beta chains. In the original analysis: A median of about 87,000 TCRs per sample was observed, with a range of about 20,000 to 750,000. The Decombinator software suite was used to annotate the V, J and CDR3 of the TCR reads. Every sample was subsampled to the same number of TCRs (28,000) for the PS versus PT1 abundance plots. Expanded TCRs were defined as absent before sensitization and observed at least eight times at the 2-week time point. TCRdb applied fastp at Q25 and MiXCR to the public reads, then kept only in-frame beta chains. Entries that share a CDR3 protein sequence are merged under the most common genes and DNA. The V and J calls, along with clone size, are taken from TCRdb and not from the paper's own processing. Recorded for this sample are some 180,000 distinct CDR3 sequences; approximately 26% of them occurred a single time. Clones ranked in the top ten supply about 2.3% of the sample.

The receptor was derived from a woman aged 40 to 49 with alopecia areata. Some clones in this sample may be carry-over from other donors' samples. Material: whole blood, obtained in connection with sensitization to the hapten diphenylcyclopropenone (DPC). The receptor chain draws on TRBV12-3 or TRBV12-4 and TRBJ1-2, with the D gene call left open. CDR3 sequence: CASSGSRTIGGYTF. The nucleotides read TGTGCCAGCAGCGGGTCCCGCACGATTGGGGGCTACACCTTC.